One and the same sample provided the 30 T cell receptor beta chains below, sequenced in a study of blood T cells in healthy people across ages. Alongside a J-beta primer mix, a sample-barcoded 5' primer served in a second PCR lasting about 7 to 12 cycles. TCRdb itself ran the 5' RACE reads through MiXCR, one entry per CDR3 protein. The sample includes around 1,100,000 distinct CDR3 sequences, roughly two fifths of them seen just once. Sequenced material: blood. These receptor sequences come from a man between 18 and 35 years old in good health.

This clonotype was counted a few times. The rearrangement links TRBV6-6 to TRBJ2-5, with TRBD1 matching 12 bases. J gave up 5 bases and V 6 bases, and 13 bases lay outside the gene matches. This CDR3 region has 17 residues. In germline, CDR1 is MNHNY, CDR2 SVGAGI (reference sequence). The CDR3 bases are TGTGCCAGCAGCTTAAACCGGGACAGGGGGCGATTGGAGACCCAGTACTTC. Residues: CASSLNRDRGRLETQYF.

This chain joins TRBV7-9 and TRBJ2-1; a weak D match, TRBD1 (5 bases). The germline CDR1 and CDR2 sequences are SEHNR and FQNEAQ (reference sequence). This CDR3 has 13 amino acids. V lost 6 bases, J lost 10 bases, and 16 bases lay in between. The CDR3 is CASRFDQGREQFF. The CDR3 DNA is TGTGCCAGCAGATTCGATCAGGGTAGGGAGCAGTTCTTC.

With respect to this clonotype: The junction departs from the called germline gene at one end, perhaps through a read error. The chain links TRBV5-1 to TRBJ2-1; perhaps TRBD1 as D (6 bases). The CDR3 totals 13 residues. From germline, CDR1 is SGHRS and CDR2 YFSETQ. The CDR3 sequence is CVSSFQGYNEQFF. The CDR3 DNA sequence: TGCGTCAGCAGCTTTCAGGGGTACAATGAGCAGTTCTTC.

For the CDR3, the DNA is TGCAGCGTTGAAGAAGGAACTAGCGGGGGTAATGGTGAGCAGTACTTC. This codes for CSVEEGTSGGNGEQYF. This rearrangement joins TRBV29-1 to TRBJ2-5, with 11 bases fitting TRBD2. CDR3 length: 16 amino acids. V shed 0 bases and J 11 bases; nucleotides not matched to a gene: 14. Germline values: CDR1 SQVTM, CDR2 ANQGSEA.

This chain joins TRBV19 and TRBJ1-1, with D unresolved. Trimming left V 6 bases short and J 5 bases short, with 19 bases between. CDR1 is LNHDA, CDR2 SQIVND, per germline (reference sequence). The CDR3 is 15 residues long. Here the CDR3 reads CASSSLAGRRTEAFF. The CDR3 DNA follows: TGTGCCAGTAGCAGTTTGGCAGGCCGTCGAACTGAAGCTTTCTTT.

This clonotype was observed a few times. V and J are TRBV28 and TRBJ2-3; D perhaps matches TRBD1 (6 bases). The germline V gene has CDR1 MDHEN and CDR2 SYDVKM. With 5 bases removed from V and 2 bases from J, the gap between germline ends came to 17 bases. The CDR3 is made up of 16 amino acids. The CDR3 coding sequence is TGTGCCAGCAGTCTGTACCCGGGACAAGTCACAGATACGCAGTATTTT. Amino acid sequence: CASSLYPGQVTDTQYF.

This clonotype was seen a few times. The chain couples TRBV5-1 to TRBJ1-1; perhaps TRBD1 as D (5 bases). The CDR3 covers 12 residues. Trimming pared 0 bases from V and 7 bases from J, leaving 7 bases between. Germline assignment: CDR1 SGHRS and CDR2 YFSETQ. This CDR3 is CASSLVGGEAFF. The CDR3 DNA reads as TGCGCCAGCAGCTTGGTCGGGGGTGAAGCTTTCTTT.

This clonotype was found a few times. The genes are TRBV27 and TRBJ1-2; the D is unclear. The CDR3 contains 10 residues. The V and J ends lost 3 bases and 10 bases respectively, with 6 bases between them. Germline-derived CDR1 and CDR2 are MNHEY and SMNVEV (reference sequence). The CDR3 loop is CASSFSDYTF. CDR3 nucleotide sequence: TGTGCCAGCAGTTTCTCCGACTACACCTTC.

The chain couples TRBV12-5 to TRBJ1-2; no reliable D call. With 4 bases removed from V and 5 bases from J, the gap between germline ends came to 23 bases. Germline V gene lookup returns CDR1 LGHNT and CDR2 FRNRAP. This CDR3 contains 17 residues. The CDR3 nucleotides are TGTGCTAGTGGTTGGGCCCACAGAGCCCGGACCACTTATGGCTACACCTTC. This sequence encodes CASGWAHRARTTYGYTF.

The V and J genes are TRBV6-6 and TRBJ1-1, with D maybe TRBD1 (5 bases). The CDR3 is 15 amino acids. The ends were cut back, 0 bases at V and 0 bases at J, with 8 bases in the middle. Germline V CDR1 and CDR2: MNHNY, SVGAGI (reference sequence). CDR3 protein: CASSYSKGLNTEAFF. Written as DNA, the CDR3 is TGTGCCAGCAGTTACTCGAAGGGGCTGAACACTGAAGCTTTCTTT.

About this clonotype: The limits of the CDR3 on the DNA are not certain, so only TCRdb's listed CDR3 is given. The chain recombines TRBV7-2 with TRBJ2-4; TRBD1 is taken as the D call from the table, unchecked against the DNA. CDR1 SGHTA and CDR2 FQGNSA come from the germline V gene. Both ends counted, the CDR3 spans 15 residues. CDR3 sequence reads: CASSLEWGTGNIQYF.

The chain couples TRBV6-5 to TRBJ2-1; D gene unclear. The CDR3 runs 14 residues. Trimming pared 2 bases from V and 0 bases from J, leaving 5 bases between. The germline gives CDR1 MNHEY, CDR2 SVGAGI. The CDR3, as DNA: TGTGCCAGCAGTTACACCAGCTCCTACAATGAGCAGTTCTTC. Amino acid sequence: CASSYTSSYNEQFF.

This clonotype was observed a few times. This chain connects TRBV10-2 to TRBJ2-7, with TRBD1 matching over 8 bases. After removal of 10 bases from V and 0 bases from J, the junction contained 5 bases not matched to a gene. The germline gives CDR1 WSHSY, CDR2 SAAADI. The CDR3 consists of 13 residues. CDR3 residues: CATRTGSSYEQYF. The CDR3 nucleotides are TGCGCCACCAGGACAGGGAGCTCCTACGAGCAGTACTTC.

The V gene is TRBV7-9, the J gene TRBJ1-1, with D unresolved. The CDR3 consists of 19 residues. Trimming took off 2 bases at V and 1 base at J, with 23 bases between the two ends. Per the germline V gene, CDR1 is SEHNR and CDR2 is FQNEAQ (reference sequence). CDR3 loop: CASSLYYGHGKGTNTEAFF. The CDR3 DNA reads as TGTGCCAGCAGCTTATATTACGGTCACGGGAAGGGAACGAACACTGAAGCTTTCTTT.

This chain uses TRBV6-5 with TRBJ2-6; D uncertain. Trimming shortened V by 2 bases and J by 4 bases, and 15 bases separated the two germline ends. Germline loops: CDR1 MNHEY, CDR2 SVGAGI. The CDR3 runs to 17 residues. The CDR3 nucleotides read TGTGCCAGCAGTTACCTTCTTAAGGCGTCGGGGGCCAACGTCCTGACTTTC. This codes for CASSYLLKASGANVLTF.

The sample holds a few counts of this clonotype. The V and J genes are TRBV4-3 and TRBJ1-2; 7 bases align to TRBD1. This CDR3 comprises 15 residues. Germline lookup yields CDR1 LGHNA and CDR2 YSLEER. V was pared by 0 bases and J by 4 bases, with 5 bases of the junction left unmatched. The DNA for the CDR3 is TGCGCCAGCAGCCAAGAAAGGGGGCGCGGCTATGGCTACACCTTC. Translating gives CASSQERGRGYGYTF.

This clonotype was found a few times. The chain joins TRBV7-9 to TRBJ2-3, with D perhaps matching TRBD1 or TRBD2 (5 bases each). The germline gives CDR1 SEHNR, CDR2 FQNEAQ (reference sequence). The CDR3 length is 16 residues. V dropped 0 bases and J dropped 3 bases, with 13 bases sitting between them. The CDR3 reads CASSLAGRKLTDTQYF. CDR3 bases: TGTGCCAGCAGCTTAGCGGGACGGAAGCTTACAGATACGCAGTATTTT.

This clonotype has a handful of counts. This chain connects TRBV29-1 to TRBJ2-4; 7 bases map to TRBD1. The V segment lost 7 bases and the J segment 9 bases; nucleotides outside the gene matches: 15. The CDR3 contains 14 residues. CDR1 is SQVTM and CDR2 is ANQGSEA in the germline V gene. CDR3 in amino acids: CSAQTRDSFTIQYF. The CDR3 coding sequence is TGCAGCGCCCAAACCCGGGACAGCTTCACCATTCAGTACTTC.

The V gene is TRBV29-1, the J gene TRBJ2-3, with 7 nucleotides matching TRBD2. Germline V lookup: CDR1 SQVTM, CDR2 ANQGSEA. The ends lost 6 bases at V and 5 bases at J; junction bases unmatched: 2. This CDR3 contains 11 residues. The CDR3 coding sequence is TGCAGCGTGCCGGGAGGAGATACGCAGTATTTT. Encoded protein: CSVPGGDTQYF.

On this clonotype itself: A single base is all that separates this from a far larger clone, so a read error is likely. The rearrangement joins TRBV12-3 or TRBV12-4 to TRBJ1-1, with D tentatively TRBD1 (5 bases). V was pared by 3 bases and J by 9 bases, with 8 bases between. The CDR3 runs 11 residues. CDR3 bases: TGTGCCAGCAGTTTGGGGACTAAAGCTTTCTTT. It translates to CASSLGTKAFF.

V gene TRBV20-1 combines with J gene TRBJ2-5; 9 nucleotides align to TRBD1. The V gene's germline CDR1 is DFQATT and CDR2 SNEGSKA (reference sequence). The CDR3 is 13 amino acids. V was pared by 4 bases and J by 11 bases, with 11 bases of the junction left unmatched. The CDR3 is CSATAGQGRDQYF. The CDR3 DNA reads TGCAGTGCTACAGCGGGACAGGGACGAGATCAGTACTTC.

Only a few counts were recorded for this clonotype. The genes are TRBV4-2 and TRBJ2-5; 10 nucleotides line up with TRBD2. Germline assignment: CDR1 LGHNA and CDR2 YNFKEQ. The CDR3 runs 16 residues. With V trimmed by 0 bases and J by 5 bases, 6 bases remained unmatched. CDR3 amino acids: CASSQDRGTSEETQYF. The CDR3 coding sequence is TGTGCCAGCAGCCAAGATCGAGGGACTAGCGAGGAGACCCAGTACTTC.

In this sample, this clonotype turned up a few times. The chain joins TRBV12-3 or TRBV12-4 to TRBJ1-3; 7 nucleotides match TRBD1. CDR3 length equals 13 residues. The V and J ends lost 11 bases and 4 bases, in that order; junction bases with no gene match: 8. The CDR3: CALRGGAGNTIYF. The CDR3 DNA sequence: TGTGCCCTCCGAGGGGGCGCCGGAAACACCATATATTTT.

The V and J genes are TRBV20-1 and TRBJ2-2; no clear D gene. Germline CDR1 and CDR2: DFQATT and SNEGSKA (reference sequence). Trimming shortened V by 3 bases and J by 1 base, and 6 bases separated the two germline ends. This CDR3 is 13 amino acids long. The DNA of the CDR3 is TGCAGTGCTAGTAACAGGAACACCGGGGAGCTGTTTTTT. Translation gives CSASNRNTGELFF.

The chain links TRBV3-1 to TRBJ2-1; D may match TRBD1 or TRBD2 (5 bases each). The CDR3 consists of 11 residues. CDR1 and CDR2 from the germline V gene are LGHDT and YNNKEL (reference sequence). Trimming took 6 bases from V and 10 from J, leaving 10 bases between them. The CDR3 spells CASSRDREQFF. The DNA for the CDR3 is TGTGCCAGCAGTCGGGACCGCGAGCAGTTCTTC.

Only a few counts were recorded for this clonotype. The chain links TRBV29-1 to TRBJ2-3; no firm D call. V was shortened by 7 bases and J by 5 bases, with 25 bases between the two germline ends. The V gene's germline CDR1 is SQVTM and CDR2 ANQGSEA. The CDR3 covers 16 residues. CDR3 DNA sequence: TGCAGCGCCAAACCCGCGAGGATGGGCCTCGAAGATACGCAGTATTTT. Protein: CSAKPARMGLEDTQYF.

This clonotype was picked up a small number of times. The V gene is TRBV20-1, the J gene TRBJ1-1, with D unresolved. V was trimmed by 0 bases and J by 1 base, leaving 9 bases between them. The CDR3 covers 14 residues. Looked up from germline, CDR1 is DFQATT and CDR2 is SNEGSKA (reference sequence). For the CDR3, the DNA is TGCAGTGCTAGAGATGCGGCGGGGAACACTGAAGCTTTCTTT. Its translation is CSARDAAGNTEAFF.

This clonotype was counted between two and nine times. J is TRBJ1-4 and V is TRBV4-3, with 9 bases lining up with TRBD1. This CDR3 has 14 residues. Germline CDR1 and CDR2: LGHNA and YSLEER. After removal of 1 base from V and 8 bases from J, the junction contained 2 bases not matched to a gene. DNA for the CDR3: TGCGCCAGCAGCCAAGGCGGGACAGGGGAAAAACTGTTTTTT. Its protein product is CASSQGGTGEKLFF.

This clonotype was counted between two and nine times. The V call is TRBV25-1, the J call TRBJ1-6; D is possibly TRBD1 (6 bases). Per the germline V gene, CDR1 is MGHDK and CDR2 is SYGVNS. The CDR3 is 14 residues long. Trimming shortened V by 3 bases and J by 7 bases, and 10 bases separated the two germline ends. As DNA, the CDR3 is TGTGCCAGCAGTGAGACAGGACTAAATTCACCCCTCCACTTT. This encodes CASSETGLNSPLHF.

The chain has TRBV7-2 and TRBJ1-1, with 8 positions matching TRBD1. Germline CDR1 is SGHTA and CDR2 is FQGNSA. There are 13 residues in the CDR3. Trimming cost V 5 bases and J 11 bases; bases outside gene matches: 10. CDR3 loop: CASSVVQGAEAFF. CDR3 bases: TGTGCCAGCAGCGTAGTGCAGGGGGCAGAGGCTTTCTTT.